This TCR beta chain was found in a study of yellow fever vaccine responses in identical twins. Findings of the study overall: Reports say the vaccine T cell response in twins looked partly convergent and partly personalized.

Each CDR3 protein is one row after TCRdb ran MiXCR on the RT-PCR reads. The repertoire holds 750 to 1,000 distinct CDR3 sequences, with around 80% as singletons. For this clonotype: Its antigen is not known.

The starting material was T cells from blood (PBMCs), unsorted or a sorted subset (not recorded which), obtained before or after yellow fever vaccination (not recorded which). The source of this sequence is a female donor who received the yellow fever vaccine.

The CDR3 nucleotides are TGTGCCAGCAGCCCTAAAAGAGGGACTAGCGGAGACACAGATACGCAGTATTTT. Protein: CASSPKRGTSGDTDTQYF. The chain combines TRBV4-2 with TRBJ2-3, with 11 positions matching TRBD2. There are 18 residues in the CDR3. The germline V gene has CDR1 LGHNA and CDR2 YNFKEQ. Trimming cost V 4 bases and J 2 bases; bases outside gene matches: 11.